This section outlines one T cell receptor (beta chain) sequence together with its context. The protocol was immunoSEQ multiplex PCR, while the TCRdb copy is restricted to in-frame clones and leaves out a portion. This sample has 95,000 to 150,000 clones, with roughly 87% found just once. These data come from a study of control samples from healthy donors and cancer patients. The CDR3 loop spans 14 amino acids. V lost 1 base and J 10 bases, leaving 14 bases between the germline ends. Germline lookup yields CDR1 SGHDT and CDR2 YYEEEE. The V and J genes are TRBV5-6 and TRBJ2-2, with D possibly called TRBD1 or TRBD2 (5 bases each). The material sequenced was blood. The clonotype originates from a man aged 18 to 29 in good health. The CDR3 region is CASSLPHGAEELFF. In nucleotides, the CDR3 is TGTGCCAGCAGCTTGCCCCACGGGGCAGAGGAGCTGTTTTTT.